The T cell receptor (beta chain) described here comes from a study of T cell responses to AZD1222 COVID-19 vaccine. Study-wide points: Once two AZD1222 doses were given, Spike-specific TCR breadth and depth went up. Mostly white British, mostly female donors; authors suggested clonal diversity may be underestimated.

Here immunoSEQ multiplex PCR was the method, and the copy in TCRdb shows in-frame clones only, minus some. The sample consists of 99,000 or so clones, around 86% of them appearing once. In regard to this clone: Its target is not known.

Germline CDR1 and CDR2: KGHDR and SFDVKD. This CDR3 has 13 amino acids. Trimming left V 2 bases short and J 3 bases short, with 6 bases between. The receptor was isolated from an adult who received the MenACWY meningococcal vaccine as a control. The sequencing used peripheral blood, collected 28 days after the second dose of the MenACWY control vaccine. This sequence joins TRBV24-1 and TRBJ1-2; no reliable D call. CDR3 sequence (DNA): TGTGCCACCAGTGATTGGGCCTACTATGGCTACACCTTC. Amino acid sequence: CATSDWAYYGYTF.